This TCR beta chain originates from a study of beta chain features in type 1 diabetes. Points from the study as a whole: Patients with type 1 diabetes showed fewer VDJ junction insertions and more deletions. There was a moderate but significant shortening of TCRB CDR3s in all four CD4+ subsets of Type 1 diabetes patients.

This clone has only a few counts. The antigen is unknown. At one end the junction does not follow the germline gene, possibly because of a read error. Other DNA sequences in the same sample also yield this CDR3. On average, the one heparinised blood draw given by each donor was about 100 mL. CDR1 MNHEY and CDR2 SMNVEV come from the germline V gene (reference sequence). CDR3 size: 15 residues. The isolated RNA, all of it, was reverse transcribed, so expressed TCRB transcripts were what got sequenced. Generated by immunoSEQ multiplex PCR, the TCRdb table keeps only in-frame clones and is missing some. Of about 320,000 clones listed, 12% to 15% are singletons.

Sequenced material: central memory CD4+ T cells from blood. The chain joins TRBV27 to TRBJ2-2, with TRBD2 as a possible D gene (6 bases). The receptor was derived from a man aged 30 to 45 in good health. The CDR3 bases are TGCGCCAGCTCGTCCAAGCGGGCGAACACCGGGGAGCTGTTTTTT. This gives the protein CASSSKRANTGELFF.